This TCR beta chain was sequenced in a study of monozygotic twins with inflammatory bowel disease (dated by TCRdb to about 2019). For context, the study as a whole: The full study comprised 28 monozygotic twin pairs: nine German pairs (four IBD-concordant, five IBD-discordant) and 19 IBD-discordant Danish pairs. Each individual had, on average, about 151 000 unique TCRalpha sequences and 181 000 unique TCRbeta sequences available for analysis. The search for disease-associated traits relied mainly on comparing, within discordant pairs, IBD patients with their genetically identical healthy co-twins. What the research found in general, with its limitations: A decrease in TCRbeta repertoire diversity, as measured by inverse Simpson index, was observed in IBD patients compared with their healthy co-twins. Differing immunosuppressive treatments among patients may have added background noise and inter-individual variability to the repertoires. Distinction between different T cell subtypes could not be achieved in the analysis. No single strong signal or clonotype linked to IBD turned up in the results, so the idea that one exists was not supported. Fewer clonotypes were shared with other individuals by IBD patients than by healthy twins, most markedly in patients showing signs of disease activity. Concordant and discordant twins showed no difference in repertoire similarity, possibly because of limited statistical power.

For this clonotype: Its antigen is not yet known.

Counted from cysteine to phenylalanine, this CDR3 has 11 amino acids. The DNA is not on file. Taken from the germline V gene, the CDR1 and CDR2 loops are SGHDT and YYEEEE. An approximately 2.3 ml peripheral blood sample was drawn into PAXgene tubes per donor and stored at -80°C. Total RNA was isolated from whole blood with the PAXgene blood miRNA kit on an automated QIAcube, without T cell sorting. Peripheral blood from monozygotic twin pairs who were concordant or discordant for inflammatory bowel disease underwent deep TCRalpha and TCRbeta repertoire profiling using unique molecular barcoding. For every twin pair, smoking habits were documented, and each individual was categorised as a current, former or never smoker. The method was 5' RACE. For each TCR library, 3,500 to 4,000 ng of total RNA was used. cDNA was synthesized with SMARTScribe reverse transcriptase in eight separate reactions per sample. During cDNA synthesis, unique molecular identifiers containing a 6-nucleotide sample barcode were introduced by template switching. Two nested PCRs of around 16 and 10 cycles amplified the TCRalpha and TCRbeta cDNA, and bead purification followed each PCR. Before amplification, the cDNA was both treated with uracil DNA-glycosylase and purified with the QIAquick PCR purification kit. The second PCR added Illumina TruSeq-compatible adapters along with sample-specific barcodes. TapeStation and Qubit were used to check library quality and concentration, and about 5 ng of each library was pooled. Sequencing of pooled libraries was carried out on an Illumina HiSeq2500 single-index Rapid Run using 2 x 100 bp reads and custom sequencing primers. Under the source paper's analysis protocol: MiGEC version 1.2.6 was used for UMI-based consensus assembly, which corrected PCR and sequencing errors. MiXCR version 2.1.1 was used for V(D)J alignment, clonotype assembly and CDR3 extraction. Normalisation of gene usage, clonotype sharing and MAIT/NKT TCR abundance was achieved by analysing the top 1000, 10 000 and 20 000 clonotypes per sample. After downsampling to 27 000 UMIs, diversity was calculated as the inverse Simpson index using the vegan R package. Paired Mann-Whitney U tests on discordant twin pairs were used, with Benjamini-Hochberg multiple-testing correction. TCRdb reprocessed the reads; each CDR3 protein sequence makes one entry, and DNA is unavailable. These V and J calls originate from TCRdb's pipeline instead of the authors' own analysis. The sample table on file contains 140,000 to 150,000 distinct CDR3 sequences. More than 1% of the sample comes from the top ten.

Sequencing input: blood. The clonotype was recovered from a human donor with ulcerative colitis or Crohn's disease, or a healthy co-twin of an affected twin (not recorded which). Rearrangement joined TRBV5-6 to TRBJ2-1. CDR3 loop: CASSLQNEQFF.